Below are 27 T cell receptor beta chains sequenced from a single sample in a study of blood T cell repertoires in COVID-19. Method: immunoSEQ multiplex PCR; TCRdb's copy keeps in-frame clones and lacks some. Among 100,000 to 150,000 clones listed, about four fifths were seen once. The source material was peripheral blood. Receptors were obtained from a man between 25 and 39 years old with COVID-19, enrolled during active disease.

The genes are TRBV18 and TRBJ1-3; D unclear. Looked up from germline, CDR1 is KGHSH and CDR2 is LQKENI. With 3 bases removed from V and 3 bases from J, the gap between germline ends came to 9 bases. The CDR3 is made up of 14 amino acids. CDR3 in amino acids: CASSPLLNGNTIYF. The DNA of the CDR3 is TGTGCCAGCTCACCTCTGCTAAATGGAAACACCATATATTTT.

This clone occurred once. This chain links TRBV15 with TRBJ1-6, with 8 bases that match TRBD1. Trimming cost V 0 bases and J 9 bases; bases outside gene matches: 7. The CDR3 runs 16 residues. In germline, CDR1 is LNHNV, CDR2 YYDKDF (reference sequence). For the CDR3, the DNA is TGTGCCACCAGCAGAGACCCGACAGGGACAGGTTCACCCCTCCACTTT. This translates into CATSRDPTGTGSPLHF.

This sequence joins TRBV7-8 and TRBJ1-1, with D possibly TRBD1 on 6 matching bases. The ends were cut back, 1 base at V and 4 bases at J, with 13 bases in the middle. The CDR3 sequence is 15 residues long. CDR1 and CDR2 from the germline V gene are SGHVS and FQNEAQ. The DNA of the CDR3 is TGTGCCAGCAGCTTAGAGGCACTCAGGGGCACTGAAGCTTTCTTT. This sequence encodes CASSLEALRGTEAFF. Complete variable domain (other parts from reference TRBV7-8 and TRBJ1-1): GAGVSQSPRYKVAKRGQDVALRCDPISGHVSLFWYQQALGQGPEFLTYFQNEAQLDKSGLPSDRFFAERPEGSVSTLKIQRTQQEDSAVYLCASSLEALRGTEAFFGQGTRLTVV.

CDR3 sequence: CSVVSEVGSYEQYF. The CDR3 DNA reads TGCAGCGTTGTTTCGGAGGTAGGGTCCTACGAGCAGTACTTC. V gene TRBV29-1 combines with J gene TRBJ2-7; TRBD2 is a possible D gene (5 bases). V shed 4 bases and J shed 1 base, with 14 bases lying between them. The CDR3 has 14 residues. The germline gives CDR1 SQVTM, CDR2 ANQGSEA.

The chain is built from TRBV6-5 and TRBJ1-3; no clear D. The CDR3 sequence is 15 residues long. Germline V gene sequence: CDR1 MNHEY, CDR2 SVGAGI. The V gene lost 6 bases and the J gene lost 2 bases, with 14 bases spanning the gap. CDR3 region: CASSQFEEAGNTIYF. The CDR3 nucleotides read TGTGCCAGCAGCCAGTTCGAGGAGGCTGGAAACACCATATATTTT.

The chain uses TRBV23-1 and TRBJ1-6, with D uncertain. TRBV23-1 is marked as an open reading frame, function uncertain. The V end lost 6 bases, the J end lost 6 bases, and 18 bases lay between the germline ends. The CDR3 runs 16 residues. CDR3 amino acids: CASSVLPEPGNSPLHF. The CDR3 DNA reads TGCGCCAGCAGCGTCCTGCCCGAACCGGGTAATTCACCCCTCCACTTT.

This clone showed up just once. The V call is TRBV7-2, the J call TRBJ2-1; D is ambiguous. This CDR3 is 13 amino acids long. With 3 bases removed from V and 7 bases from J, the gap between germline ends came to 10 bases. Germline CDR1 SGHTA, CDR2 FQGNSA. In nucleotides, the CDR3 is TGTGCCAGCAGCTTCGCAGGCTTAAATGAGCAGTTCTTC. This gives the protein CASSFAGLNEQFF.

The CDR3 nucleotides read TGCGCCAGCAGTGAAGCTAGCGGCCCCTACGAGCAGTACTTC. Residues: CASSEASGPYEQYF. The V and J genes are TRBV10-2 and TRBJ2-7; 7 bases are shared with TRBD2. From germline, CDR1 is WSHSY and CDR2 SAAADI. Trimming cost V 3 bases and J 2 bases; bases outside gene matches: 4. The length of the CDR3 is 14 residues.

The gene calls are TRBV7-9 and TRBJ1-1, with TRBD1 identical over 7 bases. J gave up 1 base and V 4 bases, and 3 bases lay outside the gene matches. This CDR3 has 14 amino acids. In germline, CDR1 is SEHNR, CDR2 FQNEAQ (reference sequence). In nucleotides, the CDR3 is TGTGCCAGCAGCTGGACAGGTTCGAACACTGAAGCTTTCTTT. It encodes CASSWTGSNTEAFF.

The chain has TRBV28 and TRBJ1-2, with TRBD1 matching over 8 bases. CDR3 length: 13 residues. V lost 6 bases to trimming and J lost 7 bases; unmatched junction nucleotides: 7. Germline V CDR1 and CDR2: MDHEN, SYDVKM. The CDR3 DNA is TGTGCCAGCAGCCTCGGACAGGGAGGTGGCTACACCTTC. Its translation is CASSLGQGGGYTF.

This sequence joins TRBV6-5 and TRBJ1-1, with D perhaps matching TRBD1 (6 bases). Germline V gene data show CDR1 as MNHEY and CDR2 as SVGAGI. V was cut by 7 bases and J by 5 bases, with 17 bases left in between. This CDR3 spans 14 amino acids. This CDR3 reads CASNTRGGWTEAFF. DNA of the CDR3: TGTGCCAGCAACACAAGGGGGGGATGGACTGAAGCTTTCTTT.

The table lists this clone with a few counts. The chain employs TRBV7-9 and TRBJ1-4, with unresolved D. This CDR3 region has 12 residues. The V end was cut by 3 bases, the J end by 7 bases, with 6 bases between. Germline CDR1 reads SEHNR; CDR2 reads FQNEAQ (reference sequence). This CDR3 is CASSFGVEKLFF. The CDR3 nucleotides are TGTGCCAGCAGCTTCGGGGTTGAAAAACTGTTTTTT.

This chain joins TRBV7-9 and TRBJ2-5; no firm D call. This CDR3 is 13 amino acids long. With 1 base removed from V and 5 bases from J, the gap between germline ends came to 8 bases. CDR1 SEHNR and CDR2 FQNEAQ come from the germline V gene (reference sequence). The CDR3 loop is CASSLVLGETQYF. The CDR3 DNA reads as TGTGCCAGCAGCTTAGTACTTGGTGAGACCCAGTACTTC.

This chain uses TRBV11-3 with TRBJ1-2; TRBD1 matches at 9 bases. The J segment lost 6 bases and the V segment lost 5 bases, leaving 7 bases of the junction unmatched. CDR1 is SGHNT, CDR2 YENEEA, per germline. The CDR3 is 14 amino acids. CDR3 region: CASSIFGQGNGYTF. Written as DNA, the CDR3 is TGTGCCAGCAGCATCTTTGGACAGGGGAATGGCTACACCTTC. Together with reference TRBV11-3 and TRBJ1-2, the CDR3 gives the full variable domain: EAGVVQSPRYKIIEKKQPVAFWCNPISGHNTLYWYLQNLGQGPELLIRYENEEAVDDSQLPKDRFSAERLKGVDSTLKIQPAELGDSAVYLCASSIFGQGNGYTFGSGTRLTVV.

The V gene is TRBV29-1, the J gene TRBJ1-2, with 9 bases fitting TRBD1. The CDR3 has 13 residues. The V gene's germline CDR1 is SQVTM and CDR2 ANQGSEA. V was clipped by 4 bases and J by 1 base; unmatched bases: 1. The DNA for the CDR3 is TGCAGCGTTGGGACAGGGGATAACTATGGCTACACCTTC. It translates to CSVGTGDNYGYTF.

This clone has just a few counts. The chain links TRBV6-1 to TRBJ2-6, with D uncertain. V lost 3 bases to trimming and J lost 2 bases, with 5 bases between them. The CDR3 extends over 14 amino acids. Germline V gives CDR1 MNHNS, CDR2 SASEGT. This CDR3 is CASSEATGANVLTF. CDR3 DNA sequence: TGTGCCAGCAGTGAGGCAACTGGGGCCAACGTCCTGACTTTC.

The sample holds one count of this clone. This chain uses TRBV29-1 with TRBJ2-2; TRBD1 matches at 10 bases. Germline-derived CDR1 and CDR2 are SQVTM and ANQGSEA. V shed 3 bases and J 3 bases; nucleotides not matched to a gene: 4. The CDR3 has 15 amino acids. The CDR3 sequence is CSVDPGTGDTGELFF. CDR3 bases: TGCAGCGTTGACCCCGGGACAGGGGACACCGGGGAGCTGTTTTTT.

This sequence joins TRBV19 and TRBJ2-6; D not certain. Germline V gene sequence: CDR1 LNHDA, CDR2 SQIVND (reference sequence). CDR3 length: 16 residues. The V end lost 4 bases, the J end lost 2 bases, and 12 bases lay between the germline ends. The CDR3 region has the DNA TGTGCCAGTAGTACCCCGGGTAGGACTGGGGCCAACGTCCTGACTTTC. It codes for CASSTPGRTGANVLTF.

The J gene is TRBJ2-2, the V gene TRBV19; perhaps TRBD1 as D (6 bases). The CDR3 length is 15 residues. V shed 3 bases and J shed 1 base, with 9 bases lying between them. Germline CDR1 is LNHDA and CDR2 is SQIVND (reference sequence). Written as DNA, the CDR3 is TGTGCCAGTAGTATCTCGACAGGGAACACCGGGGAGCTGTTTTTT. Its protein product is CASSISTGNTGELFF. The full variable domain, completed using reference TRBV19 and TRBJ2-2, is DGGITQSPKYLFRKEGQNVTLSCEQNLNHDAMYWYRQDPGQGLRLIYYSQIVNDFQKGDIAEGYSVSREKKESFPLTVTSAQKNPTAFYLCASSISTGNTGELFFGEGSRLTVL.

V usage is TRBV7-8 and J usage is TRBJ1-2; 9 bases align to TRBD1. CDR3 size: 14 residues. J gave up 7 bases and V 3 bases, and 6 bases lay outside the gene matches. CDR1 SGHVS and CDR2 FQNEAQ come from the germline V gene. CDR3 nucleotide sequence: TGTGCCAGCAGCTTTGGACAGGGGATATCTGGCTACACCTTC. Encoded protein: CASSFGQGISGYTF.

The sample holds one count of this clone. The chain has TRBV7-2 and TRBJ2-7; the match to TRBD1 covers 8 bases. The germline CDR1 and CDR2 sequences are SGHTA and FQGNSA. After removal of 3 bases from V and 2 bases from J, the junction contained 3 bases not matched to a gene. The CDR3 extends over 14 amino acids. The CDR3 nucleotides read TGTGCCAGCAGCTTCGGGACAGGCGCCTACGAGCAGTACTTC. Protein: CASSFGTGAYEQYF. Full variable domain (outside the CDR3, taken from reference TRBV7-2 and TRBJ2-7): GAGVSQSPSNKVTEKGKDVELRCDPISGHTALYWYRQSLGQGLEFLIYFQGNSAPDKSGLPSDRFSAERTGGSVSTLTIQRTQQEDSAVYLCASSFGTGAYEQYFGPGTRLTVT.

The rearrangement uses TRBV28 and TRBJ2-1, with a possible D match to TRBD1 (6 bases). Per the germline V gene, CDR1 is MDHEN and CDR2 is SYDVKM. V was clipped by 6 bases and J by 9 bases, with 9 bases between them. The CDR3 contains 11 residues. This chain's CDR3 is CASRGQLEQFF. The DNA for the CDR3 is TGTGCCAGCAGGGGACAACTTGAGCAGTTCTTC.

V usage is TRBV5-4 and J usage is TRBJ1-2, with 9 bases identical to TRBD1. Germline values: CDR1 SGHNT, CDR2 YYREEE (reference sequence). V gave up 4 bases and J gave up 7 bases; unmatched junction bases: 5. There are 13 residues in the CDR3. CDR3 sequence: CASSLDRGGGYTF. The CDR3 DNA follows: TGTGCCAGCAGCCTGGACAGGGGTGGTGGCTACACCTTC.

This rearrangement joins TRBV7-9 to TRBJ2-7; no firm D call. Germline loops: CDR1 SEHNR, CDR2 FQNEAQ (reference sequence). This CDR3 region has 13 residues. The germline V and J ends were trimmed by 5 bases and 3 bases, with 11 bases remaining between them. CDR3 sequence: CASSPGSGYEQYF. The CDR3 nucleotides read TGTGCCAGCAGCCCCGGGTCGGGCTACGAGCAGTACTTC.

The chain carries TRBV28 and TRBJ1-1; no definite D call. Germline V gene sequence: CDR1 MDHEN, CDR2 SYDVKM. Between the trimmed V and J ends, which lost 4 bases and 6 bases, there was a span of 6 bases. The CDR3 spans 11 residues. The chain's CDR3 is CASSYSAEAFF. The CDR3 bases are TGTGCCAGCAGTTATAGCGCTGAAGCTTTCTTT.

The chain recombines TRBV5-1 with TRBJ1-1; D ambiguous. Trimming removed 4 bases from V and 4 bases from J, with 11 bases in between. The CDR3 totals 13 residues. Germline assignment: CDR1 SGHRS and CDR2 YFSETQ. CDR3 nucleotides: TGCGCCAGCAGCGCAGAGGAGTTCACTGAAGCTTTCTTT. This gives the protein CASSAEEFTEAFF. Full variable domain (missing parts from reference TRBV5-1 and TRBJ1-1): KAGVTQTPRYLIKTRGQQVTLSCSPISGHRSVSWYQQTPGQGLQFLFEYFSETQRNKGNFPGRFSGRQFSNSRSEMNVSTLELGDSALYLCASSAEEFTEAFFGQGTRLTVV.

This sequence joins TRBV29-1 and TRBJ2-7; TRBD2 matches at 11 bases. Germline V gene sequence: CDR1 SQVTM, CDR2 ANQGSEA. Trimming cost V 5 bases and J 6 bases; bases outside gene matches: 6. This CDR3 contains 13 residues. CDR3 loop: CSVQLAGVGEQYF. CDR3 DNA: TGCAGCGTTCAACTAGCGGGAGTTGGCGAGCAGTACTTC.